These T cell receptor beta chains were read from a single sample in a study of identical twins. From the 5' RACE reads, TCRdb called clonotypes with MiXCR, one entry per CDR3 protein. The sample holds around 530,000 distinct CDR3 sequences, around 15% seen once. The sample also formed part of further work on yellow fever vaccine responses in identical twins.

The source material was CD4+ T cells sorted from blood. These TCRs come from a woman under 30 in good health. Each CDR3 is given with its conserved first and last residue. A D gene is named only where the DNA matches it firmly. A row's size may be missing; if present it is once, few, many or a size class.

clone_size j_call v_call d_call cdr3_nt cdr3_aa
. TRBJ2-3 TRBV10-3 . TGTGCCACCAAAAGAGACGCCTCTAGCACAGATACGCAGTATTTT CATKRDASSTDTQYF
. TRBJ2-5 TRBV7-6 TRBD2 TGTGCCAGCAGCTTAGGACTAGCGGGGAGCCGGGAGACCCAGTACTTC CASSLGLAGSRETQYF
few TRBJ2-4 TRBV28 . TGTGCCAGCAGTTCAGGGAACATTCAGTACTTC CASSSGNIQYF
many TRBJ2-5 TRBV29-1 TRBD2 TGCGGACACGGGGGGTACCAAGAGACCCAGTACTTC CGHGGYQETQYF
many TRBJ2-5 TRBV12-3/TRBV12-4 . TGTGCCAGCAGCAAACTGTGGGACCAACAAGAGACCCAGTACTTC CASSKLWDQQETQYF
. TRBJ2-7 TRBV27 . TGTGCCAGCAGAGGTCTCAGGCCCGCAGGTGGCGGGTCCTACGAGCAGTACTTC CASRGLRPAGGGSYEQYF
many TRBJ2-5 TRBV12-3/TRBV12-4 TRBD2 TGTGCCAGCAGTTCACTAGCGGGAGAGACCCAGTACTTC CASSSLAGETQYF
. TRBJ1-4 TRBV20-1 . TGCAGTGCTCGACAGGCAGGTCGGCTTACGATTAAAAAACTGTTTTTT CSARQAGRLTIKKLFF
many TRBJ2-4 TRBV29-1 TRBD2 TGCAGCGCAGTCGTGGGGGGGGGCAAAAACATTCAGTACTTC CSAVVGGGKNIQYF
. TRBJ1-6 TRBV20-1 . TGCAGTGCTAGACCCCGGGGAGCTAATTCACCCCTCCACTTT CSARPRGANSPLHF
. TRBJ2-2 TRBV12-3/TRBV12-4 . TGTGCCAGCCGAACGGGGGCGGGGACCGGGGAGCTGTTTTTT CASRTGAGTGELFF